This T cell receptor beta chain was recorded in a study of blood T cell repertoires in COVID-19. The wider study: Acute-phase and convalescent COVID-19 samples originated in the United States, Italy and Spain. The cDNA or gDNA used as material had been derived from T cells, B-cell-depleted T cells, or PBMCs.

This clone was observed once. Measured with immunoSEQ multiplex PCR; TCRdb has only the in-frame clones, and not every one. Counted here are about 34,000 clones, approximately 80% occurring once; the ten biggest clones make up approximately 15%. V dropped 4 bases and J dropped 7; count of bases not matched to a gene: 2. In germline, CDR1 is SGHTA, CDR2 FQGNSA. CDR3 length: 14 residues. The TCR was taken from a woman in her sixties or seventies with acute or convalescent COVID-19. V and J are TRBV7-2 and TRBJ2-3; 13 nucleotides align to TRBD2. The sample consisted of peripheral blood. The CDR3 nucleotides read TGTGCCAGCAGCTCGGGACTAGCGGGGTATACGCAGTATTTT. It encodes CASSSGLAGYTQYF.